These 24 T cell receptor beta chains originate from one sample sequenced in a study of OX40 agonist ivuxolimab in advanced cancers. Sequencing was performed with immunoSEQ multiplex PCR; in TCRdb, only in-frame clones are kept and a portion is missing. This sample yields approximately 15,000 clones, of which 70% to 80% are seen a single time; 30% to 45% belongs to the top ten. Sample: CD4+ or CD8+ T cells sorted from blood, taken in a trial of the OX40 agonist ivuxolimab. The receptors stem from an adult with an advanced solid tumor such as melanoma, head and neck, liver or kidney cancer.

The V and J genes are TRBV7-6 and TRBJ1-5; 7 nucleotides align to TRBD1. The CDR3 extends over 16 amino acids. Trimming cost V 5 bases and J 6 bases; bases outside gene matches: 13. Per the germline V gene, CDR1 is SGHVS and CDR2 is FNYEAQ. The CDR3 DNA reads TGTGCCAGCAGCCCGCGTTTAGGGGGCGGTATTCAGCCCCAGCATTTT. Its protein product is CASSPRLGGGIQPQHF.

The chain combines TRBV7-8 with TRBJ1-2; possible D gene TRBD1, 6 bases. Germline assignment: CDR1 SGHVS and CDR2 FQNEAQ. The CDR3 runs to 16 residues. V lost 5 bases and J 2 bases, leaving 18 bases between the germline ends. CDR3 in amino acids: CASSPPRGRANYGYTF. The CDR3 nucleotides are TGTGCCAGCAGCCCACCCAGGGGACGAGCCAACTATGGCTACACCTTC.

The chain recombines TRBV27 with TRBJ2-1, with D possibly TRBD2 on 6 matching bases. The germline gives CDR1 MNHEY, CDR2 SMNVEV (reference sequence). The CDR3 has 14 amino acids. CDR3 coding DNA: TGTTCTGCCTCACGGGGGACCGCCTACAATGAGCAGTTCTTC. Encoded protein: CSASRGTAYNEQFF.

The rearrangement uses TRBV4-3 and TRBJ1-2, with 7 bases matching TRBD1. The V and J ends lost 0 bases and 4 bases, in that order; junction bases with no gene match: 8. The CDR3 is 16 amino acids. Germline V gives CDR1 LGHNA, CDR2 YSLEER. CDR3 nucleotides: TGCGCCAGCAGCCAAGATAAAGGAGGACAGGCCTATGGCTACACCTTC. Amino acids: CASSQDKGGQAYGYTF.

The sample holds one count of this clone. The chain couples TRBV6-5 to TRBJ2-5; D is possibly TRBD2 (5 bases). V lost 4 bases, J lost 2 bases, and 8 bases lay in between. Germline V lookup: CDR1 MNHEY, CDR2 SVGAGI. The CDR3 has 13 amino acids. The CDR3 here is CASSFPGQETQYF. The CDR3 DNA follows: TGTGCCAGCAGTTTCCCGGGGCAAGAGACCCAGTACTTC.

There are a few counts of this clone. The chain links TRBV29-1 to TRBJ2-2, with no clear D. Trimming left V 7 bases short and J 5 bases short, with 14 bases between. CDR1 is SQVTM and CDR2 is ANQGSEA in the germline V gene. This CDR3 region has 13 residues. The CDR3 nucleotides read TGCAGCGCTTATCGGCTAGGGACCGGGGAGCTGTTTTTT. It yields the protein CSAYRLGTGELFF.

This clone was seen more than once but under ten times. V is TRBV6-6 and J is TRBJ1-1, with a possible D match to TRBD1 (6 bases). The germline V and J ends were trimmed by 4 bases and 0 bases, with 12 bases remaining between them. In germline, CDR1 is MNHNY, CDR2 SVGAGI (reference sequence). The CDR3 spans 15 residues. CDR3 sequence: CASSLLQGMNTEAFF. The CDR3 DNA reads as TGTGCCAGCAGTTTACTCCAGGGGATGAACACTGAAGCTTTCTTT.

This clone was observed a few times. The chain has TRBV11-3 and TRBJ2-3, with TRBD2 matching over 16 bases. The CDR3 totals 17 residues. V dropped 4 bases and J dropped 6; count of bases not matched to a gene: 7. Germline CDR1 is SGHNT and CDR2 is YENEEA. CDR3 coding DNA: TGTGCCAGCAGCTCATACGGGACTAGCGGGGGGGTCGATACGCAGTATTTT. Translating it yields CASSSYGTSGGVDTQYF. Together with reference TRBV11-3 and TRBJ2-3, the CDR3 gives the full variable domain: EAGVVQSPRYKIIEKKQPVAFWCNPISGHNTLYWYLQNLGQGPELLIRYENEEAVDDSQLPKDRFSAERLKGVDSTLKIQPAELGDSAVYLCASSSYGTSGGVDTQYFGPGTRLTVL.

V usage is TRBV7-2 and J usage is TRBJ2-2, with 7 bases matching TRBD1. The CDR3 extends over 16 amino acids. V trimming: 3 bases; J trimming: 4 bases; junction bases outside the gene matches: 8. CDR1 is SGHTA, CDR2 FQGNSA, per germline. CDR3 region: CASSFRQGITTGELFF. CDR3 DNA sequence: TGTGCCAGCAGCTTCCGACAGGGAATTACCACCGGGGAGCTGTTTTTT.

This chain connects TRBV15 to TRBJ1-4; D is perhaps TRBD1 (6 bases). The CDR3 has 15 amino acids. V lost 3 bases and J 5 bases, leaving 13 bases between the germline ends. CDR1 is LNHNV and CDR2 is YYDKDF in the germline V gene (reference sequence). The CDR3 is CATSSTGIENEKLFF. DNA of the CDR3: TGTGCCACCAGCAGTACAGGGATTGAAAATGAAAAACTGTTTTTT.

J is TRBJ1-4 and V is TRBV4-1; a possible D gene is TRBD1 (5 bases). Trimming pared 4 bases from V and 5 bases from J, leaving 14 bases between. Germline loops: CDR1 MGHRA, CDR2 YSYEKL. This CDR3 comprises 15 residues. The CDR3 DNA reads TGCGCCAGCAGCCCCCAAGGGGCAGGGAATGAAAAACTGTTTTTT. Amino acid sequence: CASSPQGAGNEKLFF.

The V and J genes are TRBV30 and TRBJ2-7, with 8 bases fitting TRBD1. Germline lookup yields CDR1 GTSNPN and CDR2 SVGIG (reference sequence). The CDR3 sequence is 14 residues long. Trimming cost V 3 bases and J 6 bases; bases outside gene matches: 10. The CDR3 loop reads CAWRTPGTGGEQYF. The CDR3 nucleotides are TGTGCCTGGAGGACCCCCGGGACAGGAGGCGAGCAGTACTTC. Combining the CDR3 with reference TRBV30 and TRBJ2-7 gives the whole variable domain SQTIHQWPATLVQPVGSPLSLECTVEGTSNPNLYWYRQAAGRGLQLLFYSVGIGQISSEVPQNLSASRPQDRQFILSSKKLLLSDSGFYLCAWRTPGTGGEQYFGPGTRLTVT.

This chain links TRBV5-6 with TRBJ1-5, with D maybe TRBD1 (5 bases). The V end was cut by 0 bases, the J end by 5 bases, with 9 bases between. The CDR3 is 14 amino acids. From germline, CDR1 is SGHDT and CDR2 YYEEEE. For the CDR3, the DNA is TGTGCCAGCAGCTTGGGGAGGGGATATCAGCCCCAGCATTTT. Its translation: CASSLGRGYQPQHF.

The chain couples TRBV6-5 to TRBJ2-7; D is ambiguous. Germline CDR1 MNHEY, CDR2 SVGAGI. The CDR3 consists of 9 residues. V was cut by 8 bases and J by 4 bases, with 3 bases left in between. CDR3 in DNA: TGTGCCAGCGGGTACGAGCAGTACTTC. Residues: CASGYEQYF.

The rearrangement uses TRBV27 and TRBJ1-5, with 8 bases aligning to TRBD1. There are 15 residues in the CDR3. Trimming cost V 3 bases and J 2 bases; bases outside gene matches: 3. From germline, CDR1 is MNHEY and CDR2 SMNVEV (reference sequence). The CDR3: CASSLGGQGNQPQHF. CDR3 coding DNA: TGTGCCAGCAGTTTGGGGGGACAGGGCAATCAGCCCCAGCATTTT.

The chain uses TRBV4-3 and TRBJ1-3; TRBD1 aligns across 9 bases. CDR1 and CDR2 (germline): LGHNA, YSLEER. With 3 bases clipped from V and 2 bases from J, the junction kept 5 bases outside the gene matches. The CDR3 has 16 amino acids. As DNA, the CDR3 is TGCGCCAGCAGCCAGTACGACAGGGGGACTGGAAACACCATATATTTT. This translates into CASSQYDRGTGNTIYF.

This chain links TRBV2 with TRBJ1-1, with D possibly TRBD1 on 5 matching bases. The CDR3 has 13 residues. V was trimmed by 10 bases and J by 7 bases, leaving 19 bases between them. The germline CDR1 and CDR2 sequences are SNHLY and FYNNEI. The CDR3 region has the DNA TGTGCCACACTCGGGGCAGGACTACTTGAAGCTTTCTTT. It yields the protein CATLGAGLLEAFF. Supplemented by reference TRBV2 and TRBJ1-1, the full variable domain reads EPEVTQTPSHQVTQMGQEVILRCVPISNHLYFYWYRQILGQKVEFLVSFYNNEISEKSEIFDDQFSVERPDGSNFTLKIRSTKLEDSAMYFCATLGAGLLEAFFGQGTRLTVV.

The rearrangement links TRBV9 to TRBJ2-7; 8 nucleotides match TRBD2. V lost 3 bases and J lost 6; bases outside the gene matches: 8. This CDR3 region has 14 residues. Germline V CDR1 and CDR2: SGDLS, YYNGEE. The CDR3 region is CASSADGGAGEQYF. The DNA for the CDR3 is TGTGCCAGCAGCGCTGACGGGGGGGCCGGCGAGCAGTACTTC. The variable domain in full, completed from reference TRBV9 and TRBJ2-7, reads DSGVTQTPKHLITATGQRVTLRCSPRSGDLSVYWYQQSLDQGLQFLIQYYNGEERAKGNILERFSAQQFPDLHSELNLSSLELGDSALYFCASSADGGAGEQYFGPGTRLTVT.

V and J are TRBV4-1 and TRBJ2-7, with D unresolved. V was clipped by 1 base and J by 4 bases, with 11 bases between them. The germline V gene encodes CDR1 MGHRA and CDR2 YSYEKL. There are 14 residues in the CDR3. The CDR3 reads CASSQAGREYEQYF. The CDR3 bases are TGCGCCAGCAGCCAAGCGGGCAGAGAATACGAGCAGTACTTC.

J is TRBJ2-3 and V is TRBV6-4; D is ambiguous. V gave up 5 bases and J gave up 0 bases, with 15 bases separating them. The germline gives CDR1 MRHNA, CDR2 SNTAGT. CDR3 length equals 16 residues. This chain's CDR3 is CASSREGYSSTDTQYF. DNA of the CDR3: TGTGCCAGCAGTCGTGAAGGGTACAGTAGCACAGATACGCAGTATTTT.

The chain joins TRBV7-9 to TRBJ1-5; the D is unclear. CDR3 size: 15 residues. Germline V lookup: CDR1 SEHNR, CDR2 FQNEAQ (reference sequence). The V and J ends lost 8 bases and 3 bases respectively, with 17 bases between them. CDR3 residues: CASCLGSGDNQPQHF. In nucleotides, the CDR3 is TGTGCCAGCTGCCTCGGGTCAGGTGACAATCAGCCCCAGCATTTT.

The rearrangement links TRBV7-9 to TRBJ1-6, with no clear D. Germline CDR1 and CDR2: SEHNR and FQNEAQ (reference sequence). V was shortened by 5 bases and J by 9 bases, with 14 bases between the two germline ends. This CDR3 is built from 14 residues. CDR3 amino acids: CASSPPPTGSPLHF. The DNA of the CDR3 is TGTGCCAGCAGCCCGCCCCCAACCGGTTCACCCCTCCACTTT. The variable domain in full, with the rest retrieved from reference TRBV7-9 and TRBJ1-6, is DTGVSQNPRHKITKRGQNVTFRCDPISEHNRLYWYRQTLGQGPEFLTYFQNEAQLEKSRLLSDRFSAERPKGSFSTLEIQRTEQGDSAMYLCASSPPPTGSPLHFGNGTRLTVT.

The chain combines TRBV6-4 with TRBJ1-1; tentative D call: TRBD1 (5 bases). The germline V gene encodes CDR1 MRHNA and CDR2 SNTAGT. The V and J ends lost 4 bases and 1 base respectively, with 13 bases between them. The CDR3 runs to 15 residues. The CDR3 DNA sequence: TGTGCCAGCAGTGTTGACAGTCTGGCGAACACTGAAGCTTTCTTT. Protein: CASSVDSLANTEAFF.

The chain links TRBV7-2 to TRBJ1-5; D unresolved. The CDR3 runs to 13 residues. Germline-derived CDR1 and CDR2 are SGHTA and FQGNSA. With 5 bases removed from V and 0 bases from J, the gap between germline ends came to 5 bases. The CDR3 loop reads CASSEYSNQPQHF. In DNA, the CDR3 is TGTGCCAGCAGCGAATATAGCAATCAGCCCCAGCATTTT.